The next 31 T cell receptor beta chains were all read from a single sample in a study of cytomegalovirus exposure and HLA in healthy donors. The PCR employed 60 Vbeta primers together with 13 Jbeta primers. Here immunoSEQ multiplex PCR was the method, and the copy in TCRdb shows in-frame clones only, minus some. The table lists a few hundred thousand clones, around 90% of them singletons, with 1.5% to 2% in the top ten. Sequenced material: PBMCs. The source is a girl between 2 and 10 years old in good health and CMV-seronegative.

V and J are TRBV7-9 and TRBJ1-6; D is unclear. V gave up 4 bases and J gave up 8 bases, with 3 bases separating them. Germline lookup yields CDR1 SEHNR and CDR2 FQNEAQ (reference sequence). This CDR3 has 11 residues. This CDR3 is CASSSDSPLHF. CDR3 sequence (DNA): TGTGCCAGCAGCTCGGATTCACCCCTCCACTTT.

The CDR3 here is CASRPTSGREDEQFF. CDR3 DNA: TGTGCCAGCAGGCCGACTAGCGGGAGAGAGGATGAGCAGTTCTTC. The rearrangement joins TRBV13 to TRBJ2-1; 12 positions agree with TRBD2. Germline V gene sequence: CDR1 PRHDT, CDR2 FYEKMQ (reference sequence). Losses at the gene ends were 6 bases for V and 8 bases for J; bases not matched to a gene: 8. The CDR3 is 15 amino acids.

This chain links TRBV6-6 with TRBJ2-5, with TRBD2 matching 8 bases. The better agreement between TRBJ2-7 and the DNA end casts doubt on the J call. CDR1 is MNHNY and CDR2 is SVGAGI in the germline V gene (reference sequence). The CDR3 is 13 amino acids. CDR3 in amino acids: CASSRTSFYEQYF. Here the CDR3 DNA reads TGTGCCAGCAGTCGGACTAGCTTCTACGAGCAGTACTTC.

The V gene is TRBV6-5, the J gene TRBJ2-6, with TRBD2 as a possible D gene (5 bases). Trimming removed 4 bases from V and 0 bases from J, with 10 bases in between. Germline lookup yields CDR1 MNHEY and CDR2 SVGAGI. The CDR3 consists of 16 residues. The CDR3 DNA reads TGTGCCAGCAGTTTCATAGAGGGCTCTGGGGCCAACGTCCTGACTTTC. This gives the protein CASSFIEGSGANVLTF.

J is TRBJ2-7 and V is TRBV10-3; weak D call: TRBD1 (6 bases). Trimming removed 4 bases from V and 0 bases from J, with 13 bases in between. The CDR3 consists of 15 residues. The germline V gene has CDR1 ENHRY and CDR2 SYGVKD. The CDR3 protein is CAISVLGQSSYEQYF. DNA of the CDR3: TGTGCCATCAGTGTACTAGGACAGAGCTCCTACGAGCAGTACTTC.

This clone was detected once. The chain carries TRBV10-1 and TRBJ2-7; TRBD2 matches at 9 bases. The CDR3 consists of 16 residues. V shed 2 bases and J 1 base; nucleotides not matched to a gene: 6. CDR1 WNHNN and CDR2 SYGVQD come from the germline V gene (reference sequence). The CDR3 sequence: CASSELSGRRSYEQYF. The CDR3 DNA sequence: TGCGCCAGCAGTGAGCTTAGCGGGAGAAGGTCCTACGAGCAGTACTTC.

With respect to this clone: Within the sample, other DNA sequences also encode this same CDR3. The J gene is TRBJ2-5, the V gene TRBV6-5; D remains unclear. Germline V CDR1 and CDR2: MNHEY, SVGAGI. CDR3 length: 12 amino acids. V lost 0 bases to trimming and J lost 5 bases, with 4 bases between them. The CDR3 nucleotides are TGTGCCAGCAGTTACTCGAGGGAGACCCAGTACTTC. This sequence encodes CASSYSRETQYF.

This clone was recorded only once. J is TRBJ1-5 and V is TRBV6-6; 10 nucleotides agree with TRBD1. The CDR3 totals 15 residues. Germline V gene lookup returns CDR1 MNHNY and CDR2 SVGAGI (reference sequence). Losses at the gene ends were 5 bases for V and 5 bases for J; bases not matched to a gene: 6. The CDR3 DNA sequence: TGTGCCAGCAGTCCTCGGACAGGGGGGTATCAGCCCCAGCATTTT. Amino acids: CASSPRTGGYQPQHF.

This chain joins TRBV15 and TRBJ2-7; a weak D match, TRBD1 (5 bases). This CDR3 has 13 amino acids. The V and J ends lost 3 bases and 3 bases respectively, with 9 bases between them. The germline V gene has CDR1 LNHNV and CDR2 YYDKDF (reference sequence). Here the CDR3 reads CATSSGHYYEQYF. DNA for the CDR3: TGTGCCACCAGCAGCGGACACTACTACGAGCAGTACTTC.

The chain recombines TRBV4-2 with TRBJ2-1; TRBD2 matches 8 bases. The CDR3 covers 16 residues. Germline V gene lookup returns CDR1 LGHNA and CDR2 YNFKEQ. With 1 base clipped from V and 8 bases from J, the junction kept 10 bases outside the gene matches. The CDR3 loop is CASSQVPGLVIDEQFF. The CDR3 DNA reads as TGTGCCAGCAGCCAAGTCCCGGGACTAGTGATTGATGAGCAGTTCTTC.

The chain employs TRBV7-2 and TRBJ2-5; perhaps TRBD1 as D (6 bases). Trimming shortened V by 2 bases and J by 2 bases, and 12 bases separated the two germline ends. The CDR3 has 15 amino acids. CDR1 and CDR2 (germline): SGHTA, FQGNSA. CDR3 region: CASSLTGRLQETQYF. CDR3 DNA sequence: TGTGCCAGCAGCTTAACAGGGCGGTTGCAAGAGACCCAGTACTTC. Full variable domain (remainder filled in from reference TRBV7-2 and TRBJ2-5): GAGVSQSPSNKVTEKGKDVELRCDPISGHTALYWYRQSLGQGLEFLIYFQGNSAPDKSGLPSDRFSAERTGGSVSTLTIQRTQQEDSAVYLCASSLTGRLQETQYFGPGTRLLVL.

This clone was recorded a few times. The CDR3 region is CASSRDREISGNTIYF. The CDR3 DNA follows: TGTGCCAGCAGCAGAGACAGAGAAATCTCTGGAAACACCATATATTTT. V usage is TRBV7-8 and J usage is TRBJ1-3, with a tentative D call TRBD1 (5 bases). The CDR3 runs to 16 residues. Germline assignment: CDR1 SGHVS and CDR2 FQNEAQ. Trimming stripped 5 bases from V and 0 bases from J, with 14 bases between.

This clone was picked up one time. This rearrangement joins TRBV29-1 to TRBJ2-7, with 10 positions matching TRBD1. Germline assignment: CDR1 SQVTM and CDR2 ANQGSEA. The V segment lost 6 bases and the J segment 1 base; nucleotides outside the gene matches: 18. There are 18 residues in the CDR3. The CDR3 protein is CSVYPPDRGGFRSYEQYF. Written as DNA, the CDR3 is TGCAGCGTCTATCCCCCGGACAGGGGGGGGTTTCGGTCCTACGAGCAGTACTTC.

The chain combines TRBV11-2 with TRBJ2-7; TRBD1 is a possible D gene (6 bases). Between the trimmed V and J ends, which lost 4 bases and 5 bases, there was a span of 18 bases. The CDR3 is made up of 15 amino acids. The germline V gene encodes CDR1 SGHAT and CDR2 FQNNGV. CDR3 sequence (DNA): TGTGCCAGCAGCTCAAAGGGTACAGGGAGCCACGAGCAGTACTTC. This encodes CASSSKGTGSHEQYF.

The genes are TRBV9 and TRBJ2-3, with TRBD2 identical over 9 bases. The junction had 8 bases not matched to a gene; V was cut back by 0 bases and J by 6 bases. Germline V gives CDR1 SGDLS, CDR2 YYNGEE. CDR3 length: 16 residues. The CDR3 bases are TGTGCCAGCAGCGTAGGAATAGCGGGAGCTTCCGATACGCAGTATTTT. This translates into CASSVGIAGASDTQYF.

V usage is TRBV5-5 and J usage is TRBJ1-4; D uncertain. The CDR3 extends over 16 amino acids. Trimming removed 2 bases at V and 5 bases at J, with 16 bases between. Germline V CDR1 and CDR2: SGHKS, YYEKEE (reference sequence). Here the CDR3 reads CASSFVPGLINEKLFF. DNA for the CDR3: TGTGCCAGCAGCTTCGTCCCCGGACTCATAAATGAAAAACTGTTTTTT. The full variable domain, rest sourced from reference TRBV5-5 and TRBJ1-4, is DAGVTQSPTHLIKTRGQQVTLRCSPISGHKSVSWYQQVLGQGPQFIFQYYEKEERGRGNFPDRFSARQFPNYSSELNVNALLLGDSALYLCASSFVPGLINEKLFFGSGTQLSVL.

The chain is built from TRBV28 and TRBJ1-2; D is possibly TRBD1 (5 bases). CDR3 length equals 14 residues. Germline CDR1 reads MDHEN; CDR2 reads SYDVKM. Trimming took 5 bases from V and 8 from J, leaving 18 bases between them. CDR3: CASSADPGLKGYTF. DNA for the CDR3: TGTGCCAGCAGTGCAGATCCGGGACTGAAAGGCTACACCTTC.

This sequence joins TRBV9 and TRBJ1-4, with D hard to call. Germline lookup yields CDR1 SGDLS and CDR2 YYNGEE. Trimming left V 2 bases short and J 12 bases short, with 11 bases between. The CDR3 is made up of 12 amino acids. In nucleotides, the CDR3 is TGTGCCAGCAGCGTCACGGGAGAAGAACTGTTTTTT. This codes for CASSVTGEELFF.

V gene TRBV11-1 combines with J gene TRBJ1-2; 7 nucleotides agree with TRBD1. V shed 5 bases and J 2 bases; nucleotides not matched to a gene: 11. CDR1 SGHAT and CDR2 FQDESV come from the germline V gene (reference sequence). The CDR3 spans 16 residues. This chain's CDR3 is CASSTGLGGGNYGYTF. CDR3 coding DNA: TGTGCCAGCAGCACCGGGCTTGGAGGGGGCAACTATGGCTACACCTTC. Full variable domain (outside the CDR3, taken from reference TRBV11-1 and TRBJ1-2): EAEVAQSPRYKITEKSQAVAFWCDPISGHATLYWYRQILGQGPELLVQFQDESVVDDSQLPKDRFSAERLKGVDSTLKIQPAELGDSAMYLCASSTGLGGGNYGYTFGSGTRLTVV.

The V gene is TRBV12-5, the J gene TRBJ2-5; TRBD2 aligns across 12 bases. V lost 4 bases and J lost 3; bases outside the gene matches: 18. The CDR3 consists of 20 residues. The germline gives CDR1 LGHNT, CDR2 FRNRAP. CDR3 nucleotides: TGTGCTAGTGGTTGGGTGAAAGTACGGCCTAGCGGGAGGGCAAAAGAGACCCAGTACTTC. Encoded protein: CASGWVKVRPSGRAKETQYF.

The chain carries TRBV7-9 and TRBJ2-5, with D hard to call. CDR3 size: 16 residues. V shed 0 bases and J shed 4 bases, with 15 bases lying between them. Germline V gives CDR1 SEHNR, CDR2 FQNEAQ (reference sequence). Here the CDR3 reads CASSLARASSRETQYF. CDR3 nucleotide sequence: TGTGCCAGCAGCTTAGCTCGAGCTAGTTCGAGAGAGACCCAGTACTTC.

The chain links TRBV7-9 to TRBJ2-7, with a tentative D call TRBD1 (5 bases). The CDR3 covers 15 residues. V lost 5 bases, J lost 7 bases, and 21 bases lay in between. Germline V CDR1 and CDR2: SEHNR, FQNEAQ (reference sequence). CDR3 loop: CASSKGWALLGEQYF. CDR3 in DNA: TGTGCCAGCAGCAAGGGGTGGGCCCTCCTTGGAGAGCAGTACTTC.

The chain links TRBV7-2 to TRBJ2-5; the D is unclear. Germline CDR1 and CDR2: SGHTA and FQGNSA. The CDR3 length is 14 residues. V was clipped by 2 bases and J by 5 bases, with 12 bases between them. CDR3 residues: CASSLPDLRETQYF. CDR3 nucleotide sequence: TGTGCCAGCAGCTTACCCGATCTCAGGGAGACCCAGTACTTC.

The rearrangement links TRBV11-2 to TRBJ2-1, with 7 bases lining up with TRBD1. The CDR3 has 15 residues. The ends lost 3 bases at V and 1 base at J; junction bases unmatched: 3. Germline V gene data show CDR1 as SGHAT and CDR2 as FQNNGV. DNA of the CDR3: TGTGCCAGCAGCTTTGAACAGGGGTCCTACAATGAGCAGTTCTTC. This gives the protein CASSFEQGSYNEQFF.

The genes are TRBV11-1 and TRBJ2-2; 10 nucleotides align to TRBD1. CDR1 is SGHAT, CDR2 FQDESV, per germline (reference sequence). The CDR3 consists of 17 residues. V was clipped by 10 bases and J by 7 bases; unmatched bases: 18. For the CDR3, the DNA is TGTGCCACCCCCCTCGACGGGACAGGGGATAATGACGGGGAGCTGTTTTTT. Translating it yields CATPLDGTGDNDGELFF.

V is TRBV19 and J is TRBJ2-7, with TRBD1 matching over 9 bases. Per the germline V gene, CDR1 is LNHDA and CDR2 is SQIVND (reference sequence). J was trimmed by 3 bases and V by 11 bases; bases with no gene match: 11. The CDR3 extends over 14 amino acids. The CDR3 DNA follows: TGTGCCCGAGGGCGGGACAGGGCGAGCTACGAGCAGTACTTC. Residues: CARGRDRASYEQYF. The variable domain in full, with the rest retrieved from reference TRBV19 and TRBJ2-7, is DGGITQSPKYLFRKEGQNVTLSCEQNLNHDAMYWYRQDPGQGLRLIYYSQIVNDFQKGDIAEGYSVSREKKESFPLTVTSAQKNPTAFYLCARGRDRASYEQYFGPGTRLTVT.

This clone was counted between two and nine times. The chain links TRBV10-2 to TRBJ1-3; maybe TRBD1 (5 bases). Germline V gene lookup returns CDR1 WSHSY and CDR2 SAAADI. Trimming cost V 5 bases and J 5 bases, with 10 bases left between them. The length of the CDR3 is 13 residues. This CDR3 is CASSSQGRNTIYF. The CDR3 nucleotides read TGCGCCAGCAGTAGCCAGGGAAGAAACACCATATATTTT.

In its sample, this clone was seen once. The J gene is TRBJ2-1, the V gene TRBV4-2, with D tentatively TRBD2 (5 bases). The CDR3 runs to 13 residues. Per germline, CDR1 LGHNA and CDR2 YNFKEQ. The ends were cut back, 8 bases at V and 0 bases at J, with 8 bases in the middle. The CDR3 sequence is CASGSGSYNEQFF. Written as DNA, the CDR3 is TGTGCCAGCGGGAGTGGCTCCTACAATGAGCAGTTCTTC.

The J gene is TRBJ2-5, the V gene TRBV11-3; 9 bases are shared with TRBD2. J was trimmed by 5 bases and V by 5 bases; bases with no gene match: 9. CDR3 length: 15 amino acids. The germline CDR1 and CDR2 sequences are SGHNT and YENEEA. DNA for the CDR3: TGTGCCAGCAGCCTTTTAGCGGGAGTCCGTGAGACCCAGTACTTC. It codes for CASSLLAGVRETQYF.

The chain combines TRBV18 with TRBJ2-7, with TRBD2 as a possible D gene (6 bases). Between the trimmed V and J ends, which lost 6 bases and 3 bases, there was a span of 15 bases. Germline V gene lookup returns CDR1 KGHSH and CDR2 LQKENI. The CDR3 spans 14 residues. CDR3 in DNA: TGTGCCAGCTCCCCGCCGGGCGGGGTCTACGAGCAGTACTTC. Protein sequence: CASSPPGGVYEQYF. Full variable domain (rest looked up from reference TRBV18 and TRBJ2-7): NAGVMQNPRHLVRRRGQEARLRCSPMKGHSHVYWYRQLPEEGLKFMVYLQKENIIDESGMPKERFSAEFPKEGPSILRIQQVVRGDSAAYFCASSPPGGVYEQYFGPGTRLTVT.

The chain links TRBV4-2 to TRBJ2-7; 8 bases match TRBD1. J lost 3 bases, V lost 4 bases, and 14 bases had no gene match. Germline V gene lookup returns CDR1 LGHNA and CDR2 YNFKEQ. The CDR3 consists of 17 residues. CDR3 DNA: TGTGCCAGCAGCCCTGATTTAACCGGGACAGGAAGCTACGAGCAGTACTTC. Translating it yields CASSPDLTGTGSYEQYF.